This T cell receptor beta chain emerged from a study of vaccination effects on CD4 cells after COVID-19. Libraries were prepared by immunoSEQ multiplex PCR; TCRdb keeps only in-frame clonotypes and omits some of them. The sample holds about 66,000 clones, 76% seen once. Sequencing in the ViraFEST assay came after antigen-specific CD4+ T cells had been expanded with viral peptide pools, which were used to stimulate PBMC. After less than 11 days in culture, the CD4+ T cells were isolated. All participants had two doses of either the BNT162b2 or mRNA-1273 vaccine. Fresh IL-2-containing medium replaced half the medium on days 3 and 7. The study, taken as a whole, reports: Infection- and vaccine-induced clones contracted markedly late after vaccination.

This clone appeared a single time. Its antigen is as yet unknown. Germline V lookup: CDR1 DFQATT, CDR2 SNEGSKA (reference sequence). Trimming at V came to 3 bases and at J to 1 base, leaving 5 bases not matched to a gene. This CDR3 is built from 14 residues. This rearrangement joins TRBV20-1 to TRBJ1-1; 7 bases line up with TRBD1. The material was CD4+ T cells from PBMCs cultured with HCoV-OC43 spike peptides, obtained after COVID-19 vaccination. Indicated subset: HCoV-OC43 spike overlapping peptide pool stimulation. The sequence was collected from a human donor who received a COVID-19 vaccine. DNA for the CDR3: TGCAGTGCTAGTTTAGGGGGCCGGAACACTGAAGCTTTCTTT. The encoded protein is CSASLGGRNTEAFF.